These 8 T cell receptor beta chains came from one sample sequenced in a study of CD8+CD57+ T cells in acquired aplastic anemia. Investigators profiled TCR beta VDJ and CDR3 from genomic DNA template. In TCRdb, the reads were re-called with MiXCR into one record per CDR3 protein. The sample lists about 190,000 distinct CDR3 sequences, around half seen once, with roughly 15% in the top ten. Sequencing used sorted CD4+, CD8+, or CD8+CD57+ T cells (not recorded which) from PBMCs. The receptors shown here come from a human donor in good health, serving as a control.

This clonotype was counted once. The chain uses TRBV10-3 and TRBJ2-7; D call uncertain. CDR3 size: 11 residues. The V gene's germline CDR1 is ENHRY and CDR2 SYGVKD. Trimming pared 0 bases from V and 10 bases from J, leaving 7 bases between. The CDR3 spells CAISESWVQYF. CDR3 nucleotides: TGTGCCATCAGTGAGTCGTGGGTTCAGTACTTC.

This clonotype was observed at least ten times. V gene TRBV10-3 combines with J gene TRBJ2-1; 8 nucleotides line up with TRBD2. The J segment lost 9 bases and the V segment lost 3 bases, leaving 13 bases of the junction unmatched. The germline gives CDR1 ENHRY, CDR2 SYGVKD. CDR3 length: 16 amino acids. The CDR3, as DNA: TGTGCCATCAGTGAATTGGCGGGGGGTACAGGTAGTGAGCAGTTCTTC. Its protein product is CAISELAGGTGSEQFF.

This clonotype has a count of ten or more. The rearrangement links TRBV2 to TRBJ2-2; TRBD1 matches at 7 bases. The CDR3 spans 16 residues. The germline V gene has CDR1 SNHLY and CDR2 FYNNEI. V lost 8 bases and J lost 0; bases outside the gene matches: 9. CDR3 amino acids: CASFRQGRPNTGELFF. In DNA form, the CDR3 reads TGTGCCAGCTTCCGACAGGGACGTCCGAACACCGGGGAGCTGTTTTTT.

In this sample, this clonotype turned up a few times. One base away lies a much larger clone, so this may be a sequencing read error. The J gene is TRBJ1-5, the V gene TRBV10-3; tentatively, D is TRBD1 (5 bases). The CDR3 is made up of 16 amino acids. V lost 5 bases to trimming and J lost 0 bases, with 14 bases between them. CDR1 ENHRY and CDR2 SYGVKD come from the germline V gene. This chain's CDR3 is CAISYRRVDSNQPQHF. CDR3 sequence (DNA): TGTGCCATCAGTTACCGCAGGGTAGATAGCAATCAGCCCCAGCATTTT.

The V and J genes are TRBV20-1 and TRBJ1-2, with D maybe TRBD1 (6 bases). The CDR3 consists of 12 residues. V shed 3 bases and J shed 3 bases, with 8 bases lying between them. Germline loops: CDR1 DFQATT, CDR2 SNEGSKA (reference sequence). In nucleotides, the CDR3 is TGCAGTGCTAGCGGGGGCGACTATGGCTACACCTTC. Residues: CSASGGDYGYTF.

V is TRBV7-4 and J is TRBJ1-2, with no clear D. V was trimmed by 3 bases and J by 3 bases, leaving 8 bases between them. From germline, CDR1 is SGHVT and CDR2 SQSDAQ. This CDR3 region has 13 residues. The CDR3 DNA follows: TGTGCCAGCAGCTTTACAGAGCACTATGGCTACACCTTC. It translates to CASSFTEHYGYTF.

This clonotype was found many times. The chain carries TRBV20-1 and TRBJ2-1; TRBD2 matches at 7 bases. Trimming at V came to 7 bases and at J to 3 bases, leaving 3 bases not matched to a gene. Germline-derived CDR1 and CDR2 are DFQATT and SNEGSKA (reference sequence). The CDR3 spans 12 residues. The CDR3 DNA follows: TGCAGTGTTGGACTAGTCTACAATGAGCAGTTCTTC. Translated, it gives CSVGLVYNEQFF.

The chain uses TRBV6-5 and TRBJ1-1; D call uncertain. V was clipped by 8 bases and J by 2 bases, with 3 bases between them. Germline-derived CDR1 and CDR2 are MNHEY and SVGAGI. The CDR3 is 10 amino acids. For the CDR3, the DNA is TGTGCCAGCTCTAACACTGAAGCTTTCTTT. It translates to CASSNTEAFF.